These 7 T cell receptor beta chains share one sample of origin, sequenced in a study of brain T cells in children with intractable seizures. Regarding time point: blood from clinic visit 5 months post-surgery; TSC patient then seizure free. Sequencing was performed with immunoSEQ multiplex PCR; in TCRdb, only in-frame clones are kept and a portion is missing. The profile covers under 400,000 clones, with about 93% appearing a single time and roughly 6% taken by the ten largest. The sequenced sample was peripheral blood, obtained more than 4 months after surgery. The receptors stem from a boy in the first two years of life with tuberous sclerosis and intractable seizures.

This clone was picked up one time. The V call is TRBV30, the J call TRBJ2-7; TRBD1 aligns across 7 bases. The V segment lost 7 bases and the J segment 5 bases; nucleotides outside the gene matches: 8. Germline V lookup: CDR1 GTSNPN, CDR2 SVGIG (reference sequence). The length of the CDR3 is 12 residues. Here the CDR3 reads CALGQTPHEQYF. CDR3 in DNA: TGTGCCTTGGGACAGACCCCCCACGAGCAGTACTTC.

This rearrangement joins TRBV5-1 to TRBJ2-3; 13 bases align to TRBD2. V lost 6 bases and J lost 5; bases outside the gene matches: 12. CDR3 length: 17 amino acids. Germline V lookup: CDR1 SGHRS, CDR2 YFSETQ. The DNA of the CDR3 is TGCGCCAGCACCATGACCACTAGCGGGAGGGCTATAGATACGCAGTATTTT. Encoded protein: CASTMTTSGRAIDTQYF. Drawing the rest from reference TRBV5-1 and TRBJ2-3, the complete variable domain is KAGVTQTPRYLIKTRGQQVTLSCSPISGHRSVSWYQQTPGQGLQFLFEYFSETQRNKGNFPGRFSGRQFSNSRSEMNVSTLELGDSALYLCASTMTTSGRAIDTQYFGPGTRLTVL.

The CDR3 nucleotides read TGTGCCAGCAGTGGCGGGTCCCGTTATGAAAAACTGTTTTTT. Translation gives CASSGGSRYEKLFF. V is TRBV2 and J is TRBJ1-4, with D unclear. This CDR3 has 14 residues. V was cut by 4 bases and J by 6 bases, with 12 bases left in between. Per the germline V gene, CDR1 is SNHLY and CDR2 is FYNNEI.

This chain connects TRBV24-1 to TRBJ2-1, with 13 bases identical to TRBD2. Germline V lookup: CDR1 KGHDR, CDR2 SFDVKD. The CDR3 is made up of 17 amino acids. V lost 4 bases, J lost 7 bases, and 9 bases stayed unmatched. The CDR3 protein is CATSDPGTSGEGNEQFF. DNA for the CDR3: TGTGCCACCAGTGACCCAGGGACTAGCGGGGAAGGTAATGAGCAGTTCTTC.

The V gene is TRBV5-1, the J gene TRBJ2-7, with 7 bases that match TRBD2. CDR1 is SGHRS and CDR2 is YFSETQ in the germline V gene. The J segment lost 6 bases and the V segment lost 4 bases, leaving 10 bases of the junction unmatched. The CDR3 is 14 amino acids. The CDR3 nucleotides read TGCGCCAGCAGCCCGACTAGCTCCCCTCCCGAGCAGTACTTC. Translating gives CASSPTSSPPEQYF.

This chain uses TRBV10-1 with TRBJ1-1; perhaps TRBD1 as D (5 bases). V shed 3 bases and J shed 2 bases, with 13 bases lying between them. Germline V CDR1 and CDR2: WNHNN, SYGVQD (reference sequence). The CDR3 sequence is 15 residues long. CDR3 sequence (DNA): TGCGCCAGCAGTGAATTTAGGGACCTAAACACTGAAGCTTTCTTT. Its translation: CASSEFRDLNTEAFF.

This chain joins TRBV19 and TRBJ1-2; D is perhaps TRBD1 (5 bases). The CDR3 runs 13 residues. CDR1 is LNHDA, CDR2 SQIVND, per germline (reference sequence). The V gene lost 4 bases and the J gene lost 6 bases, with 12 bases spanning the gap. CDR3 amino acids: CASSRPGPDGYTF. For the CDR3, the DNA is TGTGCCAGTAGTAGGCCGGGACCGGATGGCTACACCTTC. Based on the CDR3 plus reference TRBV19 and TRBJ1-2, the full variable domain is DGGITQSPKYLFRKEGQNVTLSCEQNLNHDAMYWYRQDPGQGLRLIYYSQIVNDFQKGDIAEGYSVSREKKESFPLTVTSAQKNPTAFYLCASSRPGPDGYTFGSGTRLTVV.